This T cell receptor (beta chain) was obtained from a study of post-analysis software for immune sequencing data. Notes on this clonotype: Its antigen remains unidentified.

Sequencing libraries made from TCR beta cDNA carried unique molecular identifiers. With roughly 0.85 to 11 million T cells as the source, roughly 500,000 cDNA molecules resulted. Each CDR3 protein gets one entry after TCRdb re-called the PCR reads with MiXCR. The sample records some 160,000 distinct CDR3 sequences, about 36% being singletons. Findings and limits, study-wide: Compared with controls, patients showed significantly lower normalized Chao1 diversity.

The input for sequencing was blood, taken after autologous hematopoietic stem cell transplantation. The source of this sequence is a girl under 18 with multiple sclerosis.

CDR3 DNA: TGCGCCAGCAGCCAAGATGGGCTGGCGAGCTCCAATGAGCAGTTCTTC. This codes for CASSQDGLASSNEQFF. The V and J genes are TRBV4-3 and TRBJ2-1; the D is unclear. Germline V gene sequence: CDR1 LGHNA, CDR2 YSLEER. This CDR3 has 16 residues. V was shortened by 0 bases and J by 6 bases, with 15 bases between the two germline ends.